The clone carrying this T cell receptor beta chain appeared a few times. The data were taken from a study of blood T cells in healthy people across ages. Trimming removed 3 bases from V and 0 bases from J, with 15 bases in between. This CDR3 has 17 residues. Primers used in a second PCR of about 6 to 11 cycles were a sample-barcoded 5' primer and a J-beta primer mix. Per-sample output comprised a minimum of 3 million paired-end reads containing CDR3. TCRdb recomputed calls from the 5' RACE reads with MiXCR, one row per CDR3 protein. The repertoire holds some 760,000 distinct CDR3 sequences, with 25% as singletons. These data were likewise used in another study, on T cells of mothers and their children. According to that study: All extracted RNA went into cDNA synthesis, approximately 1.4 ug per 15 ul. Thymic selection molds TCR recombination output in much the same way for related pairs as for unrelated pairs. An overlap that was slightly higher, though non-significant, was seen in related mother-child pairs versus unrelated pairs.

This rearrangement joins TRBV12-3 or TRBV12-4 to TRBJ1-3; tentatively, D is TRBD1 (5 bases). The sample consisted of blood. The origin of this receptor is a boy younger than 18 in good health. CDR3 protein: CASSFISQGSSGNTIYF. CDR3 bases: TGTGCCAGCAGTTTCATTTCGCAGGGTTCCTCTGGAAACACCATATATTTT.